A selection of T cell receptor beta chains follows, all from one sample in a study of blood T cell repertoires in COVID-19. Assay used: immunoSEQ multiplex PCR; TCRdb lists only in-frame clones, some missing. In the table there are fewer than 500,000 clones, roughly 90% of which are singletons. The sequencing input was peripheral blood. The source is a man between 18 and 29 years old with COVID-19, enrolled during active disease. CDR3s include the opening cysteine and the closing phenylalanine or tryptophan. The order of the fields is clone size, D gene, J gene, V gene, CDR3 DNA, CDR3 protein. The D gene is left open where the match is weak. Part of the rows lack a size; the others show once, few, many or a class for expanded clones.

NA	TRBD1	TRBJ2-7	TRBV5-1	TGCGCCAGCAGCTTGACGGGGACAGGGCACCCGTATCCGTACTTC	CASSLTGTGHPYPYF
NA	NA	TRBJ2-7	TRBV7-8	TGTGCCAGCAGTCTTGACAGGTCGTACGAGCAGTACTTC	CASSLDRSYEQYF
NA	TRBD2	TRBJ2-1	TRBV15	TGTGCCACCAGCAGACCTCACCTAGCGGGGGGGCCCGATGAGCAGTTCTTC	CATSRPHLAGGPDEQFF
NA	NA	TRBJ1-1	TRBV29-1	TGCAGCGTTGAAGACCCACAGGGAGAGAACACTGAAGCTTTCTTT	CSVEDPQGENTEAFF
NA	NA	TRBJ2-2	TRBV6-5	TGTGCCAGCAGGCGCGAGAACACCGGGGAGCTGTTTTTT	CASRRENTGELFF
NA	TRBD2	TRBJ2-5	TRBV10-1	TGCGCCAGCAGTGATGGTAGCGGGGGGCAAGAGACCCAGTACTTC	CASSDGSGGQETQYF
NA	NA	TRBJ2-1	TRBV4-2	TGTGCCAGCAGCCAAGAAACTAGTAAGGATGAGCAGTTCTTC	CASSQETSKDEQFF
NA	NA	TRBJ2-1	TRBV18	TGTGCCAGCTCACCACTCCTAGCTGGGGATAATGAGCAGTTCTTC	CASSPLLAGDNEQFF
NA	TRBD2	TRBJ2-1	TRBV3-1/TRBV3-2	TGTGCCAGCAGCCGTAGCGGGGGGGCCCTCTACAATGAGCAGTTCTTC	CASSRSGGALYNEQFF
NA	TRBD2	TRBJ2-7	TRBV7-8	TGTGCCAGCAGCTTAGCGGGTGGGGGGGCCTACGAGCAGTACTTC	CASSLAGGGAYEQYF
NA	NA	TRBJ2-1	TRBV7-6	TGTGCCAGCAGCTTAGCGAGAGGGTGGGATTCGGTGGCCTACAATGAGCAGTTCTTC	CASSLARGWDSVAYNEQFF
NA	TRBD2	TRBJ2-3	TRBV18	TGTGCCAGCTCACCACTAGCGGGGGAAACAGATACGCAGTATTTT	CASSPLAGETDTQYF
NA	TRBD2	TRBJ2-7	TRBV6-2/TRBV6-3	TGTGCCAGCAGTGTTAGGACTAGCGCCCCGGCCAAGTGGTACGAGCAGTACTTC	CASSVRTSAPAKWYEQYF
NA	NA	TRBJ2-2	TRBV2	TGTGCCAGCAACAACGGACAGATGAACACCGGGGAGCTGTTTTTT	CASNNGQMNTGELFF
NA	TRBD2	TRBJ2-7	TRBV5-1	TGCGCCAGCAGCGGTGGACTAGCGAGTCGTTCGGGGCTTTCCTACGAGCAGTACTTC	CASSGGLASRSGLSYEQYF
few	NA	TRBJ2-7	TRBV12-3/TRBV12-4	TGTGCCAGCAGTTTGACCAGACGGGACGAGCAGTACTTC	CASSLTRRDEQYF
NA	TRBD1	TRBJ1-4	TRBV9	TGTGCCAGCAGCTCACGCGACAGGGGGATTGAAAAACTGTTTTTT	CASSSRDRGIEKLFF
NA	NA	TRBJ1-2	TRBV7-9	TGTGCCAGCAGCCGACATGGGGCAGGGGTCGATGGCTACACCTTC	CASSRHGAGVDGYTF